A selection of T cell receptor beta chains follows, all from one sample in a study of blood T cell repertoires in COVID-19. Some clones are missing from TCRdb's copy, which holds only in-frame ones; the method was immunoSEQ multiplex PCR. The data hold some 330,000 clones, with 80% to 95% observed a single time. Sequences were obtained from PBMCs or T cells enriched from blood (not recorded which). These receptors were obtained from a woman in her 30s who had recovered from COVID-19. Both conserved end residues are part of each CDR3. D genes are given only for firm matches. Clone size is not always given. Where it is, it says once, few, many or a class for expanded clones.

V gene: TRBV10-3; D gene: .; clone size: .; J gene: TRBJ1-4; CDR3 DNA: TGTGCCATCAGTGGGGCATATAATGAAAAACTGTTTTTT; CDR3 protein: CAISGAYNEKLFF
V gene: TRBV7-3; D gene: .; clone size: .; J gene: TRBJ2-2; CDR3 DNA: TGTGCCAGCAGCTCGAGACTAGGAGACACCGGGGAGCTGTTTTTT; CDR3 protein: CASSSRLGDTGELFF
V gene: TRBV21-1; D gene: .; clone size: few; J gene: TRBJ1-5; CDR3 DNA: TGTGCCAGCAACAAAAATCCCGACGACGGGGAAGATAGCAATCAGCCCCAGCATTTT; CDR3 protein: CASNKNPDDGEDSNQPQHF
V gene: TRBV2; D gene: TRBD1; clone size: .; J gene: TRBJ1-2; CDR3 DNA: TGTGCCAGCAGTGTTTGGGACAGGGGGAACTATGGCTACACCTTC; CDR3 protein: CASSVWDRGNYGYTF
V gene: TRBV5-5; D gene: TRBD1; clone size: .; J gene: TRBJ2-7; CDR3 DNA: TGTGCCAGCAGCTTGGCCTGGGACAGCTACGAGCAGTACTTC; CDR3 protein: CASSLAWDSYEQYF
V gene: TRBV11-2; D gene: .; clone size: .; J gene: TRBJ2-3; CDR3 DNA: TGTGCCAGCAGCTCTCAAAGGAGAGATACGCAGTATTTT; CDR3 protein: CASSSQRRDTQYF
V gene: TRBV10-3; D gene: .; clone size: few; J gene: TRBJ1-5; CDR3 DNA: TGTGCCATCAGTGATTACAGGGAGGGAAGCAATCAGCCCCAGCATTTT; CDR3 protein: CAISDYREGSNQPQHF
V gene: TRBV3-1/TRBV3-2; D gene: .; clone size: .; J gene: TRBJ2-7; CDR3 DNA: TGTGCCAGCAGAAACAGGGAAGAGGAGTACTTC; CDR3 protein: CASRNREEEYF
V gene: TRBV11-2; D gene: .; clone size: .; J gene: TRBJ2-7; CDR3 DNA: TGTGCCAGCAGCTCCTACCGTGGAACAGGGTTCAACGAGCAGTACTTC; CDR3 protein: CASSSYRGTGFNEQYF
V gene: TRBV7-9; D gene: TRBD2; clone size: .; J gene: TRBJ2-1; CDR3 DNA: TGTGCCAGCAGCTCAGGCCTAGCGGGGGTTCTATACAATGAGCAGTTCTTC; CDR3 protein: CASSSGLAGVLYNEQFF
V gene: TRBV7-3; D gene: TRBD1; clone size: .; J gene: TRBJ2-7; CDR3 DNA: TGTGCCAGCAGCCAACAGGGGGGTGGCTACGAGCAGTACTTC; CDR3 protein: CASSQQGGGYEQYF
V gene: TRBV5-6; D gene: TRBD2; clone size: .; J gene: TRBJ2-2; CDR3 DNA: TGTGCCAGCAGGACTAGCGGGAGGGCGAACACCGGGGAGCTGTTTTTT; CDR3 protein: CASRTSGRANTGELFF
V gene: TRBV3-1/TRBV3-2; D gene: TRBD1; clone size: .; J gene: TRBJ2-7; CDR3 DNA: TGTGCCAGCAGCCAAGGGACAGGGGGTAACGAGCAGTACTTC; CDR3 protein: CASSQGTGGNEQYF
V gene: TRBV24-1; D gene: .; clone size: .; J gene: TRBJ2-2; CDR3 DNA: TGTGCCACCAGTGATTATAGCGGGGAGCTGTTTTTT; CDR3 protein: CATSDYSGELFF
V gene: TRBV7-2; D gene: .; clone size: .; J gene: TRBJ2-7; CDR3 DNA: TGTGCCAGCAGCTTAGCCCTCTACGAGCAGTACTTC; CDR3 protein: CASSLALYEQYF
V gene: TRBV18; D gene: TRBD1; clone size: .; J gene: TRBJ1-2; CDR3 DNA: TGTGCCAGCTCACCTGGACCGGGACAGGTGCAGCGTGGCTACACCTTC; CDR3 protein: CASSPGPGQVQRGYTF
V gene: TRBV19; D gene: .; clone size: .; J gene: TRBJ2-5; CDR3 DNA: TGTGCCAGTAGTATGGAGTGGATGGCAGGGGAGTCGCGAGAGACCCAGTACTTC; CDR3 protein: CASSMEWMAGESRETQYF
V gene: TRBV3-1/TRBV3-2; D gene: .; clone size: .; J gene: TRBJ1-5; CDR3 DNA: TGTGCCAGCAGCCAAGATGGGGGGTGGAGCAATCAGCCCCAGCATTTT; CDR3 protein: CASSQDGGWSNQPQHF
V gene: TRBV28; D gene: .; clone size: .; J gene: TRBJ2-1; CDR3 DNA: TGTGCCAGCAGGGCAGGGGTGCACAATGAGCAGTTCTTC; CDR3 protein: CASRAGVHNEQFF
V gene: TRBV30; D gene: .; clone size: .; J gene: TRBJ1-1; CDR3 DNA: TGTGCCTGGAGTCCGGGACACTGGAACACTGAAGCTTTCTTT; CDR3 protein: CAWSPGHWNTEAFF
V gene: TRBV6-1; D gene: .; clone size: .; J gene: TRBJ2-3; CDR3 DNA: TGTGCCAGCAGTGAAGCCGGCTCGGGGGATACGCAGTATTTT; CDR3 protein: CASSEAGSGDTQYF
V gene: TRBV25-1; D gene: .; clone size: once; J gene: TRBJ2-1; CDR3 DNA: TGTGCCAGCACACGACCCGGGACTGGAAACAATGAGCAGTTCTTC; CDR3 protein: CASTRPGTGNNEQFF
V gene: TRBV2; D gene: TRBD1; clone size: .; J gene: TRBJ1-2; CDR3 DNA: TGTGCCTCCGGGCGAGGGGGCGCGTATGGCTACACCTTC; CDR3 protein: CASGRGGAYGYTF
V gene: TRBV9; D gene: TRBD1; clone size: .; J gene: TRBJ1-1; CDR3 DNA: TGTGCCAGCAGCGTAGGGACAGGGATGACTGAAGCTTTCTTT; CDR3 protein: CASSVGTGMTEAFF
V gene: TRBV18; D gene: .; clone size: .; J gene: TRBJ1-1; CDR3 DNA: TGTGCCAGCTCACCTAGCCGGGGTCCCGAAGCTTTCTTT; CDR3 protein: CASSPSRGPEAFF
V gene: TRBV4-1; D gene: TRBD1; clone size: .; J gene: TRBJ2-1; CDR3 DNA: TGCGCCAGCAGCCAAGAACCGCCAGGGGGCTTCCTCAATGAGCAGTTCTTC; CDR3 protein: CASSQEPPGGFLNEQFF
V gene: TRBV2; D gene: TRBD2; clone size: .; J gene: TRBJ2-7; CDR3 DNA: TGTGCCAGCAGTGAAGTATCGGGACTACTACGTGGGCAGTACTTC; CDR3 protein: CASSEVSGLLRGQYF
V gene: TRBV24-1; D gene: TRBD1; clone size: .; J gene: TRBJ2-1; CDR3 DNA: TGTGCCACCAGTGCCAAAGACAGGGGGCGGTCGGGTGAGCAGTTCTTC; CDR3 protein: CATSAKDRGRSGEQFF
V gene: TRBV6-5; D gene: .; clone size: .; J gene: TRBJ2-5; CDR3 DNA: TGTGCCAGCAGTTACGATGGTAGATTCAAAGAGACCCAGTACTTC; CDR3 protein: CASSYDGRFKETQYF
V gene: TRBV19; D gene: .; clone size: .; J gene: TRBJ2-7; CDR3 DNA: TGTGCCAGTAGTATAGGCACCTATTACGAGCAGTACTTC; CDR3 protein: CASSIGTYYEQYF
V gene: TRBV6-5; D gene: TRBD1; clone size: .; J gene: TRBJ1-1; CDR3 DNA: TGTGCCAGCACTCCAACAGGGGGCAACACTGAAGCTTTCTTT; CDR3 protein: CASTPTGGNTEAFF
V gene: TRBV27; D gene: .; clone size: .; J gene: TRBJ1-1; CDR3 DNA: TGTGCCAGCAGTTTTTCAGGGATTATCACTGAAGCTTTCTTT; CDR3 protein: CASSFSGIITEAFF
V gene: TRBV3-1/TRBV3-2; D gene: TRBD1; clone size: .; J gene: TRBJ1-6; CDR3 DNA: TGTGCCAGCAGCCCGCCGGGACAGGGAAATTCACCCCTCCACTTT; CDR3 protein: CASSPPGQGNSPLHF
V gene: TRBV7-2; D gene: .; clone size: .; J gene: TRBJ2-7; CDR3 DNA: TGTGCCAGCAGCCCTCTGGCCAACTACGAGCAGTACTTC; CDR3 protein: CASSPLANYEQYF
V gene: TRBV28; D gene: .; clone size: .; J gene: TRBJ1-1; CDR3 DNA: TGTGCCAGCAGTCCCCGGTGGAACACTGAAGCTTTCTTT; CDR3 protein: CASSPRWNTEAFF
V gene: TRBV28; D gene: .; clone size: .; J gene: TRBJ2-7; CDR3 DNA: TGTGCCAGCCGGTCGGGCGGGGCGCCTGGAGAGCAGTACTTC; CDR3 protein: CASRSGGAPGEQYF
V gene: TRBV28; D gene: .; clone size: .; J gene: TRBJ2-7; CDR3 DNA: TGTGCCAGCAGAACAGGGTCCTCCTACGAGCAGTACTTC; CDR3 protein: CASRTGSSYEQYF
V gene: TRBV7-9; D gene: TRBD1; clone size: .; J gene: TRBJ2-5; CDR3 DNA: TGTGCCAGCAGCGTGGGACAGGGGGTCGAGACCCAGTACTTC; CDR3 protein: CASSVGQGVETQYF